A single sample is the source of the 22 T cell receptor beta chains below, sequenced in a study of molecular identifiers for immune sequencing clone quantification. Using its own MiXCR run on the PCR reads, TCRdb lists one record per CDR3 protein. Of about 640,000 distinct CDR3 sequences listed, just under 20% are singletons. Source material: naive CD8+ T cells from blood, with Jurkat cell RNA spiked in. Subset of the sample: FACS-sorted CD8+CD4-CCR7+CD45RA+ naive T cells. These receptors were obtained from a human donor in good health. Some libraries in this study had Jurkat cell RNA spiked in.

The chain is built from TRBV6-2 or TRBV6-3 and TRBJ1-1, with D tentatively TRBD1 (6 bases). The germline V and J ends were trimmed by 5 bases and 0 bases, with 22 bases remaining between them. This CDR3 is 18 amino acids long. Germline loops: CDR1 MNHEY, CDR2 SVGEGT. The CDR3 spells CASSLRVKDSFLNTEAFF. In DNA, the CDR3 is TGTGCCAGCAGTCTAAGAGTAAAGGACAGCTTCCTGAACACTGAAGCTTTCTTT.

Ten or more counts support this clonotype. V gene TRBV6-5 combines with J gene TRBJ2-5; the match to TRBD1 covers 10 bases. The CDR3 has 16 amino acids. With V trimmed by 5 bases and J by 5 bases, 11 bases remained unmatched. The V gene's germline CDR1 is MNHEY and CDR2 SVGAGI. Here the CDR3 reads CASSGPGDRGRETQYF. The CDR3 DNA sequence: TGTGCCAGCAGTGGTCCGGGGGACAGGGGTAGGGAGACCCAGTACTTC.

The chain couples TRBV20-1 to TRBJ2-1; 13 bases are a match to TRBD2. J lost 9 bases, V lost 6 bases, and 8 bases had no gene match. Germline V gives CDR1 DFQATT, CDR2 SNEGSKA (reference sequence). This CDR3 contains 14 residues. This CDR3 reads CSAMTSGRLGEQFF. The CDR3, as DNA: TGCAGTGCCATGACTAGCGGGAGGTTGGGTGAGCAGTTCTTC.

As concerns this clonotype: A much larger clone lies a single base off, so this may be a read error. The chain joins TRBV6-2 or TRBV6-3 to TRBJ1-1; 8 bases agree with TRBD1. CDR1 is MNHEY and CDR2 is SVGEGT in the germline V gene. There are 16 residues in the CDR3. The CDR3 sequence is CASSPGQGQGYTVAFF. The CDR3 nucleotides read TGTGCCAGCAGCCCCGGACAGGGCCAAGGATACACTGTAGCTTTCTTT.

This clonotype was counted at least ten times. CDR3 DNA: TGTGCCAGCAGCCAAGAGGCTACGTTTGAAGCTTTCTTT. This sequence encodes CASSQEATFEAFF. The chain links TRBV14 to TRBJ1-1; D gene ambiguous. The germline V and J ends were trimmed by 0 bases and 7 bases, with 9 bases remaining between them. Germline CDR1 is SGHDN and CDR2 is FVKESK. The CDR3 is 13 residues long.

This clonotype came up many times. The V and J genes are TRBV4-3 and TRBJ1-1; 8 bases match TRBD1. This CDR3 has 15 residues. After removal of 1 base from V and 5 bases from J, the junction contained 6 bases not matched to a gene. Germline V gene data show CDR1 as LGHNA and CDR2 as YSLEER. Here the CDR3 reads CASSQGTGWFTEAFF. The CDR3 bases are TGCGCCAGCAGCCAAGGGACAGGGTGGTTTACTGAAGCTTTCTTT.

This clonotype was seen at least ten times. The chain joins TRBV13 to TRBJ2-3; TRBD2 might be the D (6 bases). The CDR3 sequence is 16 residues long. V lost 7 bases to trimming and J lost 4 bases, with 21 bases between them. CDR1 PRHDT and CDR2 FYEKMQ come from the germline V gene (reference sequence). CDR3 bases: TGTGCCAGCACCGAATCGGACGGGAGTAGGTCAGATACGCAGTATTTT. Amino acids: CASTESDGSRSDTQYF.

With regard to this clonotype: This sequence may be a read error, since a much larger clone differs from it by one base. This sequence joins TRBV10-3 and TRBJ1-1, with D perhaps matching TRBD1 (6 bases). The CDR3 runs to 14 residues. CDR1 and CDR2 (germline): ENHRY, SYGVKD. Trimming stripped 2 bases from V and 4 bases from J, with 11 bases between. CDR3 nucleotide sequence: TGTGCCATCAGTGAGAGGGGGGACATCACTGAAGCTTTCTTT. Translated, it gives CAISERGDITEAFF.

The sample holds many counts of this clonotype. The chain combines TRBV29-1 with TRBJ1-1, with D perhaps TRBD1 (6 bases). CDR1 is SQVTM, CDR2 ANQGSEA, per germline. V shed 7 bases and J shed 5 bases, with 14 bases lying between them. The CDR3 contains 12 residues. DNA for the CDR3: TGCAGCGCGGAGAGGGGGATGACTGAAGCTTTCTTT. This codes for CSAERGMTEAFF.

There are a few counts of this clonotype. The chain combines TRBV11-3 with TRBJ1-6; 7 positions agree with TRBD1. After removal of 5 bases from V and 12 bases from J, the junction contained 7 bases not matched to a gene. Germline V gene lookup returns CDR1 SGHNT and CDR2 YENEEA. CDR3 length: 13 residues. This CDR3 is CASSRGTVGPLHF. Written as DNA, the CDR3 is TGTGCCAGCAGCCGCGGGACAGTAGGACCCCTCCACTTT.

This clonotype was recorded many times. V is TRBV6-5 and J is TRBJ1-2, with D perhaps matching TRBD1 (6 bases). Germline-derived CDR1 and CDR2 are MNHEY and SVGAGI. Trimming removed 4 bases from V and 4 bases from J, with 10 bases in between. The CDR3 sequence is 13 residues long. As DNA, the CDR3 is TGTGCCAGCAGTTGGGGGGGCGCCTATGGCTACACCTTC. As protein: CASSWGGAYGYTF.

Regarding this clonotype: Being one base from a much bigger clone, this may be a read error. The chain uses TRBV7-9 and TRBJ2-3, with D tentatively TRBD1 (5 bases). This CDR3 region has 14 residues. Germline values: CDR1 SEHNR, CDR2 FQNEAQ (reference sequence). DNA of the CDR3: TGTGCCAGCAGCCAGACCACTTCCACAGGTACGCAGTATTTT. Translating gives CASSQTTSTGTQYF.

This clonotype was seen many times. The chain uses TRBV4-3 and TRBJ2-6; no firm D call. The CDR3 spans 16 residues. Germline V gives CDR1 LGHNA, CDR2 YSLEER. Trimming removed 0 bases at V and 0 bases at J, with 6 bases between. CDR3 bases: TGCGCCAGCAGCCAAGATAGGATCTCTGGGGCCAACGTCCTGACTTTC. This sequence encodes CASSQDRISGANVLTF.

The sample holds many counts of this clonotype. The rearrangement joins TRBV6-5 to TRBJ1-2, with D possibly being TRBD1 (6 bases). Trimming cost V 4 bases and J 2 bases, with 14 bases left between them. The CDR3 runs to 15 residues. Germline loops: CDR1 MNHEY, CDR2 SVGAGI. The CDR3 loop reads CASSFNRVENYGYTF. CDR3 nucleotides: TGTGCCAGCAGTTTTAACAGGGTGGAGAACTATGGCTACACCTTC.

This clonotype was found many times. The gene calls are TRBV13 and TRBJ2-5; tentative D call: TRBD1 (6 bases). CDR3 length equals 15 residues. The germline CDR1 and CDR2 sequences are PRHDT and FYEKMQ (reference sequence). Trimming removed 4 bases at V and 9 bases at J, with 21 bases between. CDR3 DNA sequence: TGTGCCAGCAGCTCCACGACAGGAGTGACCCGGCCCCAGTACTTC. It is translated as CASSSTTGVTRPQYF.

In this sample, this clonotype turned up many times. The rearrangement uses TRBV5-4 and TRBJ2-1, with 7 bases that match TRBD2. V shed 2 bases and J 8 bases; nucleotides not matched to a gene: 7. The CDR3 has 14 residues. Germline V lookup: CDR1 SGHNT, CDR2 YYREEE (reference sequence). Here the CDR3 DNA reads TGTGCCAGCAGCTTTGGTCCGAGCGGGGATGAGCAGTTCTTC. Translated: CASSFGPSGDEQFF.

With regard to this clonotype: A much larger clone lies one base from this, so it may be a read error. V is TRBV13 and J is TRBJ2-7; 11 bases match TRBD2. The germline V gene encodes CDR1 PRHDT and CDR2 FYEKMQ (reference sequence). The CDR3 has 16 residues. The CDR3 reads CACSPRGPSGRIEQYF. DNA of the CDR3: TGTGCCTGCAGCCCCAGGGGACCTAGCGGGAGGATCGAGCAGTACTTC.

This clonotype was counted only a few times. V gene TRBV20-1 combines with J gene TRBJ1-2, with no clear D. V gave up 4 bases and J gave up 1 base, with 10 bases separating them. This CDR3 region has 13 residues. Germline CDR1 and CDR2: DFQATT and SNEGSKA (reference sequence). The DNA of the CDR3 is TGCAGTGCTACAAGCCATATTAACTATGGCTACACCTTC. Residues: CSATSHINYGYTF.

This chain links TRBV12-3 or TRBV12-4 with TRBJ2-3; D is unresolved. This CDR3 has 16 amino acids. Trimming left V 0 bases short and J 1 base short, with 11 bases between. CDR3 loop: CASSLAHGEGTDTQYF. CDR3 nucleotides: TGTGCCAGCAGTTTAGCGCATGGGGAAGGCACAGATACGCAGTATTTT.

This clonotype appeared many times. The CDR3 DNA sequence: TGTGCCAGCAGCTCGAATCCGGGCTACGAGCAGTACTTC. Encoded protein: CASSSNPGYEQYF. V gene TRBV7-9 combines with J gene TRBJ2-7; D is unclear. Germline V gene sequence: CDR1 SEHNR, CDR2 FQNEAQ (reference sequence). V dropped 4 bases and J dropped 3 bases, with 10 bases sitting between them. The CDR3 loop spans 13 amino acids.

To note about this clonotype: This could be a read error, since a much larger clone is one nucleotide away. The CDR3 sequence is CASSLGSAGACQETQYF. CDR3 coding DNA: TGTGCCAGCAGTTTAGGATCCGCGGGGGCCTGCCAAGAGACCCAGTACTTC. This chain uses TRBV12-3 or TRBV12-4 with TRBJ2-5; D possibly corresponds to TRBD2 (7 bases). The CDR3 is 17 amino acids. Trimming shortened V by 1 base and J by 1 base, and 16 bases separated the two germline ends.

This clonotype was detected only a few times. In DNA, the CDR3 is TGCGCCAGCAGCCAAGATCTTCGGCTAGCGGGGTTCTACGAGCAGTACTTC. Amino acids: CASSQDLRLAGFYEQYF. The chain combines TRBV4-1 with TRBJ2-7, with 9 bases that match TRBD2. The trim removed 0 bases at V and 3 bases at J, leaving 9 bases unmatched. Looked up from germline, CDR1 is MGHRA and CDR2 is YSYEKL. This CDR3 has 17 residues.